These 25 T cell receptor beta chains originate from one sample sequenced in a study of blood T cell repertoires in COVID-19. The method was immunoSEQ multiplex PCR; TCRdb's version includes in-frame clones alone and lacks a portion of them. The sample consists of hundreds of thousands of clones, around 83% of them appearing once. Sequencing input: peripheral blood. All receptors derive from an elderly man with acute or convalescent COVID-19.

The table lists this clone with a count of one. CDR3 sequence: CASSSSSGRLTGELFF. CDR3 bases: TGTGCCAGCTCCTCGAGTAGCGGGAGGCTTACCGGGGAGCTGTTTTTT. The chain joins TRBV2 to TRBJ2-2; 10 bases are shared with TRBD2. This CDR3 contains 16 residues. After removal of 8 bases from V and 5 bases from J, the junction contained 11 bases not matched to a gene. Germline-derived CDR1 and CDR2 are SNHLY and FYNNEI. Combining the CDR3 with reference TRBV2 and TRBJ2-2 gives the whole variable domain EPEVTQTPSHQVTQMGQEVILRCVPISNHLYFYWYRQILGQKVEFLVSFYNNEISEKSEIFDDQFSVERPDGSNFTLKIRSTKLEDSAMYFCASSSSSGRLTGELFFGEGSRLTVL.

This clone has more than one count but fewer than ten. The CDR3 is CSVKTGGRGEQYF. Here the CDR3 DNA reads TGCAGCGTTAAGACAGGGGGACGCGGAGAGCAGTACTTC. The chain employs TRBV29-1 and TRBJ2-7; 9 nucleotides align to TRBD1. V trimming: 5 bases; J trimming: 7 bases; junction bases outside the gene matches: 9. CDR1 and CDR2 from the germline V gene are SQVTM and ANQGSEA. The length of the CDR3 is 13 residues.

V is TRBV7-3 and J is TRBJ2-2; D is perhaps TRBD1 (6 bases). CDR1 is SGHTA, CDR2 FQGTGA, per germline. Trimming cost V 5 bases and J 4 bases, with 14 bases left between them. This CDR3 comprises 15 residues. CDR3 nucleotides: TGTGCCAGCAGCCCAGACAGGCGGGCCACCGGGGAGCTGTTTTTT. The encoded protein is CASSPDRRATGELFF. The variable domain in full, completed from reference TRBV7-3 and TRBJ2-2, reads GAGVSQTPSNKVTEKGKYVELRCDPISGHTALYWYRQSLGQGPEFLIYFQGTGAADDSGLPNDRFFAVRPEGSVSTLKIQRTERGDSAVYLCASSPDRRATGELFFGEGSRLTVL.

This chain joins TRBV5-1 and TRBJ1-4; TRBD1 is a possible D gene (6 bases). The germline CDR1 and CDR2 sequences are SGHRS and YFSETQ. The CDR3 contains 17 residues. The ends were cut back, 2 bases at V and 5 bases at J, with 19 bases in the middle. The CDR3 nucleotides read TGCGCCAGCAGCTTCCAACAGGGTGCTAATAGGAATGAAAAACTGTTTTTT. Its protein is CASSFQQGANRNEKLFF.

The J gene is TRBJ2-3, the V gene TRBV3-1 (or the pseudogene TRBV3-2); TRBD2 agrees at 8 bases. Losses at the gene ends were 4 bases for V and 0 bases for J; bases not matched to a gene: 15. Germline CDR1 is LGHDT and CDR2 is YNNKEL (reference sequence). The CDR3 contains 19 residues. CDR3 sequence reads: CASSPRSGGGIFSTDTQYF. The CDR3 DNA reads TGTGCCAGCAGCCCACGGTCTGGCGGGGGGATTTTTAGCACAGATACGCAGTATTTT.

CDR3 sequence (DNA): TGTGCCAGCAGTGTTCCCCTTGGGAGCGGAAGAAGCTCCTACAATGAGCAGTTCTTC. Translated: CASSVPLGSGRSSYNEQFF. The chain combines TRBV6-1 with TRBJ2-1, with D possibly being TRBD2 (5 bases). CDR1 MNHNS and CDR2 SASEGT come from the germline V gene. V lost 4 bases and J lost 0, with 22 bases in between. The CDR3 covers 19 residues.

The J gene is TRBJ1-5, the V gene TRBV18; TRBD1 matches 9 bases. The CDR3 contains 16 residues. Losses at the gene ends were 3 bases for V and 4 bases for J; bases not matched to a gene: 7. CDR1 is KGHSH, CDR2 LQKENI, per germline. CDR3 region: CASSPSGTGLNQPQHF. In DNA, the CDR3 is TGTGCCAGCTCACCCTCGGGGACAGGGTTAAATCAGCCCCAGCATTTT.

The gene calls are TRBV19 and TRBJ2-2, with TRBD2 matching over 11 bases. V shed 4 bases, J shed 3 bases, and the junction held 1 base outside the gene matches. CDR1 and CDR2 from the germline V gene are LNHDA and SQIVND (reference sequence). CDR3 length: 15 residues. The CDR3 nucleotides read TGTGCCAGTAGTAGGGGACTAGCGGACACCGGGGAGCTGTTTTTT. Protein sequence: CASSRGLADTGELFF.

V gene TRBV24-1 combines with J gene TRBJ2-2; D possibly corresponds to TRBD1 (6 bases). The germline gives CDR1 KGHDR, CDR2 SFDVKD. V was clipped by 7 bases and J by 3 bases, with 11 bases between them. This CDR3 has 14 residues. CDR3 nucleotide sequence: TGTGCCACCAGGGGGGACACTGACACCGGGGAGCTGTTTTTT. Protein product: CATRGDTDTGELFF.

The rearrangement links TRBV6-5 to TRBJ2-5, with D possibly TRBD2 on 5 matching bases. From germline, CDR1 is MNHEY and CDR2 SVGAGI. V lost 6 bases and J 9 bases, leaving 11 bases between the germline ends. The CDR3 runs 11 residues. CDR3 nucleotide sequence: TGTGCCAGCAGGAACGGGGAAGCCCAGTACTTC. Translating gives CASRNGEAQYF.

The chain employs TRBV12-3 or TRBV12-4 and TRBJ1-1, with D hard to call. The CDR3 spans 12 residues. Trimming left V 5 bases short and J 1 base short, with 5 bases between. CDR3 DNA sequence: TGTGCCAGCAGTCGTCCGAACACTGAAGCTTTCTTT. This translates into CASSRPNTEAFF.

CDR3 loop: CASRPTGAREQYF. Written as DNA, the CDR3 is TGTGCCAGTAGACCAACAGGGGCGCGCGAGCAGTACTTC. The chain recombines TRBV19 with TRBJ2-7; 7 bases map to TRBD1. With 6 bases clipped from V and 6 bases from J, the junction kept 8 bases outside the gene matches. Germline loops: CDR1 LNHDA, CDR2 SQIVND (reference sequence). The CDR3 covers 13 residues.

The chain recombines TRBV7-9 with TRBJ1-5; 8 bases line up with TRBD1. V was clipped by 0 bases and J by 1 base; unmatched bases: 2. The CDR3 has 16 residues. The germline V gene encodes CDR1 SEHNR and CDR2 FQNEAQ (reference sequence). The chain's CDR3 is CASSLATGASNQPQHF. The DNA for the CDR3 is TGTGCCAGCAGCTTAGCGACAGGGGCAAGCAATCAGCCCCAGCATTTT.

The CDR3: CASSPTGFRANYGYTF. CDR3 coding DNA: TGTGCCAGTTCCCCGACAGGGTTCCGAGCTAACTATGGCTACACCTTC. The genes are TRBV28 and TRBJ1-2; 7 bases fit TRBD1. There are 16 residues in the CDR3. Trimming at V came to 9 bases and at J to 0 bases, leaving 13 bases not matched to a gene. In germline, CDR1 is MDHEN, CDR2 SYDVKM.

In its sample, this clone was seen once. The chain combines TRBV10-3 with TRBJ1-6; D perhaps matches TRBD1 (5 bases). The CDR3 has 14 residues. The V and J ends lost 5 bases and 7 bases respectively, with 12 bases between them. Germline V gives CDR1 ENHRY, CDR2 SYGVKD. In nucleotides, the CDR3 is TGTGCCATCAGTCCGGGGGGGACCAATTCACCCCTCCACTTT. Its translation is CAISPGGTNSPLHF.

This clone was seen a single time. The V gene is TRBV5-1, the J gene TRBJ2-2; tentative D call: TRBD2 (7 bases). The germline gives CDR1 SGHRS, CDR2 YFSETQ. The length of the CDR3 is 16 residues. The germline V and J ends were trimmed by 4 bases and 4 bases, with 17 bases remaining between them. The CDR3 spells CASSAGPGGRTGELFF. In DNA, the CDR3 is TGCGCCAGCAGCGCGGGCCCCGGGGGGCGCACCGGGGAGCTGTTTTTT.

The V call is TRBV6-5, the J call TRBJ2-7; D remains unclear. This CDR3 has 16 residues. Trimming removed 2 bases at V and 0 bases at J, with 14 bases between. Germline CDR1 reads MNHEY; CDR2 reads SVGAGI. As DNA, the CDR3 is TGTGCCAGCAGTTACCCCTCTTGGTGGAGCTCCTACGAGCAGTACTTC. Translating it yields CASSYPSWWSSYEQYF.

The chain recombines TRBV28 with TRBJ2-7, with TRBD2 matching 11 bases. The CDR3 contains 15 residues. With 6 bases clipped from V and 7 bases from J, the junction kept 11 bases outside the gene matches. Per the germline V gene, CDR1 is MDHEN and CDR2 is SYDVKM. The CDR3 DNA sequence: TGTGCCAGCAGGAGTGGTACTAGCGGGAGTGAGGAGCAGTACTTC. Its translation is CASRSGTSGSEEQYF.

The chain couples TRBV27 to TRBJ2-7; TRBD1 might be the D (6 bases). Germline V gene sequence: CDR1 MNHEY, CDR2 SMNVEV (reference sequence). V was cut by 5 bases and J by 3 bases, with 20 bases left in between. The CDR3 has 16 amino acids. CDR3 DNA: TGTGCCAGCAGTCCCCAGGGGTGGCGCTTACACTACGAGCAGTACTTC. Its translation: CASSPQGWRLHYEQYF.

V usage is TRBV7-2 and J usage is TRBJ2-7, with 8 bases matching TRBD2. V lost 1 base, J lost 7 bases, and 6 bases stayed unmatched. The germline V gene encodes CDR1 SGHTA and CDR2 FQGNSA. The CDR3 contains 14 residues. CDR3 amino acids: CASSLGGGPGEQYF. The CDR3 nucleotides read TGTGCCAGCAGCTTAGGCGGGGGGCCGGGGGAGCAGTACTTC.

The V call is TRBV7-2, the J call TRBJ2-5; D may be TRBD1 (5 bases). Germline V lookup: CDR1 SGHTA, CDR2 FQGNSA. Trimming took off 2 bases at V and 2 bases at J, with 9 bases between the two ends. The CDR3 contains 14 residues. CDR3 sequence (DNA): TGTGCCAGCAGCTTACAAGGGGCGCAAGAGACCCAGTACTTC. Its translation: CASSLQGAQETQYF.

The chain is built from TRBV2 and TRBJ1-5; D is unresolved. V was cut by 7 bases and J by 3 bases, with 13 bases left in between. The V gene's germline CDR1 is SNHLY and CDR2 FYNNEI. The CDR3 sequence is 14 residues long. This chain's CDR3 is CASKAQAFNQPQHF. The CDR3 DNA is TGTGCCAGCAAGGCTCAGGCATTCAATCAGCCCCAGCATTTT.

This clone was counted a few times. The chain employs TRBV19 and TRBJ2-1; 9 bases fit TRBD1. Germline-derived CDR1 and CDR2 are LNHDA and SQIVND (reference sequence). The CDR3 runs to 17 residues. V dropped 1 base and J dropped 6; count of bases not matched to a gene: 10. CDR3 in DNA: TGTGCCAGTAGTATAGCCACCGGGACAGGGTGGGCCAATGAGCAGTTCTTC. Amino acid sequence: CASSIATGTGWANEQFF. The full variable domain, in which reference TRBV19 and TRBJ2-1 provide the parts outside the CDR3, is DGGITQSPKYLFRKEGQNVTLSCEQNLNHDAMYWYRQDPGQGLRLIYYSQIVNDFQKGDIAEGYSVSREKKESFPLTVTSAQKNPTAFYLCASSIATGTGWANEQFFGPGTRLTVL.

The V gene is TRBV9, the J gene TRBJ2-1, with 8 positions matching TRBD2. J gave up 0 bases and V 1 base, and 0 bases lay outside the gene matches. CDR3 length: 15 residues. CDR1 and CDR2 (germline): SGDLS, YYNGEE. Here the CDR3 reads CASSVSGGSYNEQFF. CDR3 DNA: TGTGCCAGCAGCGTAAGCGGGGGCTCCTACAATGAGCAGTTCTTC.

The V call is TRBV5-1, the J call TRBJ2-1, with D unclear. The germline CDR1 and CDR2 sequences are SGHRS and YFSETQ. The ends were cut back, 0 bases at V and 7 bases at J, with 5 bases in the middle. The CDR3 totals 12 residues. The CDR3 spells CASSLGENEQFF. In nucleotides, the CDR3 is TGCGCCAGCAGCTTGGGCGAAAATGAGCAGTTCTTC.